A single sample gave rise to the 12 T cell receptor beta chains below, sequenced in a study of prognosis after radiotherapy for stage I lung cancer. Template was genomic DNA; TCR beta CDR3 amplified in two multiplex PCR rounds. With primers specific to each TRBV and TRBJ gene, the first-round PCR was performed. Via MiXCR, TCRdb re-called the multiplex PCR reads, giving one row per CDR3 protein. The sample holds around 20,000 distinct CDR3 sequences; 35% to 50% are singletons and the top ten take roughly 60%. Sequencing used PBMCs, obtained before or after stereotactic body radiation therapy (not recorded which). The receptors derive from a donor aged 50 or older with non-small cell lung cancer.

This clonotype was seen many times. The V call is TRBV6-1, the J call TRBJ2-7; 11 nucleotides match TRBD1. The CDR3 runs to 19 residues. V lost 8 bases to trimming and J lost 4 bases; unmatched junction nucleotides: 22. CDR1 and CDR2 from the germline V gene are MNHNS and SASEGT. CDR3 nucleotide sequence: TGTGCCAGCTCAAAAATGGGCATCTTCTCGGGACAGGGGGTATACGAGCAGTACTTC. Translating gives CASSKMGIFSGQGVYEQYF.

This clonotype appeared many times. The genes are TRBV7-3 and TRBJ2-1; D gene unclear. Trimming left V 2 bases short and J 5 bases short, with 7 bases between. Germline values: CDR1 SGHTA, CDR2 FQGTGA. There are 13 residues in the CDR3. Written as DNA, the CDR3 is TGTGCCAGCAGCTTAGGTCATAACAATGAGCAGTTCTTC. Protein sequence: CASSLGHNNEQFF.

V is TRBV7-9 and J is TRBJ2-1; 8 bases are shared with TRBD2. CDR1 and CDR2 from the germline V gene are SEHNR and FQNEAQ (reference sequence). The V gene end was trimmed by 5 bases and the J gene end by 7 bases; junction bases not matched to a gene: 10. The CDR3 spans 15 residues. The CDR3 nucleotides are TGTGCCAGCAGCCCCCAGGGGACTAGTAGAAATGAGCAGTTCTTC. This sequence encodes CASSPQGTSRNEQFF.

This clonotype came up many times. The chain uses TRBV5-1 and TRBJ2-3; D may be TRBD2 (6 bases). The CDR3 is 15 residues long. Germline V gene data show CDR1 as SGHRS and CDR2 as YFSETQ. V was trimmed by 0 bases and J by 5 bases, leaving 13 bases between them. Here the CDR3 DNA reads TGCGCCAGCAGCTTGGGGACGGGAGTAAGAGATACGCAGTATTTT. Its translation: CASSLGTGVRDTQYF.

The rearrangement uses TRBV6-1 and TRBJ1-1, with 7 bases that match TRBD1. The germline V gene has CDR1 MNHNS and CDR2 SASEGT. The CDR3 totals 15 residues. V was clipped by 5 bases and J by 0 bases; unmatched bases: 6. DNA of the CDR3: TGTGCCAGCAGTCTACAGGGGATGCTGAACACTGAAGCTTTCTTT. This encodes CASSLQGMLNTEAFF.

Turning to this clonotype: It differs at one base from a far larger clone, so likely a read error. The chain recombines TRBV5-1 with TRBJ2-5; D is possibly TRBD1 or TRBD2 (5 bases each). The J call is doubtful: the DNA matches TRBJ2-1 better. Germline CDR1 is SGHRS and CDR2 is YFSETQ. The CDR3 has 14 amino acids. CDR3 nucleotides: TGCGCCAGCAGCCGGGGCGATACTAACAATGAGCAGTTCTTC. This gives the protein CASSRGDTNNEQFF.

This clonotype was recorded many times. The chain joins TRBV5-1 to TRBJ2-5; no definite D call. CDR1 is SGHRS and CDR2 is YFSETQ in the germline V gene. This CDR3 region has 13 residues. V was cut by 0 bases and J by 7 bases, with 10 bases left in between. The CDR3 region is CASSLGAPVTQYF. The CDR3 DNA is TGCGCCAGCAGCTTGGGGGCGCCGGTGACCCAGTACTTC.

This clonotype has ten or more counts. This chain connects TRBV2 to TRBJ2-5; 13 bases align to TRBD2. The V gene end was trimmed by 2 bases and the J gene end by 4 bases; junction bases not matched to a gene: 4. Germline values: CDR1 SNHLY, CDR2 FYNNEI. The CDR3 totals 16 residues. The CDR3 protein is CASSEPRLAGGETQYF. In DNA form, the CDR3 reads TGTGCCAGCAGTGAACCCCGACTAGCGGGAGGAGAGACCCAGTACTTC.

As regards this clonotype: A much larger clone sits a single nucleotide away, making a read error possible. The chain combines TRBV4-1 with TRBJ1-5; D ambiguous. The CDR3 runs 15 residues. Germline CDR1 MGHRA, CDR2 YSYEKL. In nucleotides, the CDR3 is TGCGTCAGCAGCCCGACCGTGTATAGCAATCAGCCCCAGCATTTT. Translation gives CVSSPTVYSNQPQHF.

Remarks on this clonotype: Since a far larger clone is one base different, this is likely a read error. The V call is TRBV6-4, the J call TRBJ2-3; 7 bases match TRBD2. This CDR3 has 14 residues. From germline, CDR1 is MRHNA and CDR2 SNTAGT. The trim removed 8 bases at V and 2 bases at J, leaving 7 bases unmatched. CDR3 DNA: TGTGCCAGCTCGGAGGGAGGGGTCACAGATACGCAGTATTTT. This gives the protein CASSEGGVTDTQYF.

V and J are TRBV5-1 and TRBJ2-7; 7 nucleotides line up with TRBD2. The V segment lost 0 bases and the J segment 5 bases; nucleotides outside the gene matches: 20. Per germline, CDR1 SGHRS and CDR2 YFSETQ. The CDR3 consists of 19 residues. CDR3 nucleotides: TGCGCCAGCAGCTTGGAGTGGGGACTATCGGGAGTCCGCGGCGACGAGCAGTACTTC. Translation gives CASSLEWGLSGVRGDEQYF.

This clonotype was seen a handful of times. This chain joins TRBV12-5 and TRBJ2-1; 11 positions agree with TRBD2. There are 17 residues in the CDR3. J lost 3 bases, V lost 6 bases, and 10 bases had no gene match. Germline V gene data show CDR1 as LGHNT and CDR2 as FRNRAP. The CDR3 spells CASGTTPTSGIYNEQFF. Here the CDR3 DNA reads TGTGCTAGTGGCACCACCCCGACTAGCGGGATCTACAATGAGCAGTTCTTC.